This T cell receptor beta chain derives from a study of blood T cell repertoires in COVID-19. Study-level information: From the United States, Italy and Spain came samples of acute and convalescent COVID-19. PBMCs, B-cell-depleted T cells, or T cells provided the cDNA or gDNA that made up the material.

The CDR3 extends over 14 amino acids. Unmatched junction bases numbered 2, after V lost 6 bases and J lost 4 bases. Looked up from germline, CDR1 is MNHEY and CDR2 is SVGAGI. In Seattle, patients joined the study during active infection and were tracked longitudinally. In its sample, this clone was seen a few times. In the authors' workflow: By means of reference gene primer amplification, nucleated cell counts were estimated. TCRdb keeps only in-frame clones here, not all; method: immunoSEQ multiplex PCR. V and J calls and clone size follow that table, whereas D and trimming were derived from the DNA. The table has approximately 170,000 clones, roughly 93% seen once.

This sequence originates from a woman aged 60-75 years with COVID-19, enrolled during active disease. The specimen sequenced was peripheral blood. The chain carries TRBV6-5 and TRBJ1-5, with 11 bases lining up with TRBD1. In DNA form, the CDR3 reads TGTGCCAGCAGAGGGACAGGGGGGAATCAGCCCCAGCATTTT. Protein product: CASRGTGGNQPQHF.